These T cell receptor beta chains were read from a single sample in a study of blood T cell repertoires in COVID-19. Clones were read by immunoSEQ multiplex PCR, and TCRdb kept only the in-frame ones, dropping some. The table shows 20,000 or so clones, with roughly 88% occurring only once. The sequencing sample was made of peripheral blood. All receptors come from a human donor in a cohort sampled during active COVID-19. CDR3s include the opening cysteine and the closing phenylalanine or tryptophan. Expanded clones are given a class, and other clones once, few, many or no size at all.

cdr3_aa: CASSPFVGTSGRRGNEQFF
v_call: TRBV3-1/TRBV3-2
j_call: TRBJ2-1
clone_size: once

cdr3_aa: CASSDKSPYEQYF
v_call: TRBV6-1
j_call: TRBJ2-7
clone_size: NA

cdr3_aa: CASSQAGAVYNEQFF
v_call: TRBV3-1/TRBV3-2
j_call: TRBJ2-1
clone_size: NA

cdr3_aa: CASRNGPSINTEAFF
v_call: TRBV5-4
j_call: TRBJ1-1
clone_size: NA

cdr3_aa: CASRSAGSGSNQPQHF
v_call: TRBV28
j_call: TRBJ1-5
clone_size: NA

cdr3_aa: CASSFLAGRRVYNEQFF
v_call: TRBV27
j_call: TRBJ2-1
clone_size: NA

cdr3_aa: CAISWTSGAGETQYF
v_call: TRBV10-3
j_call: TRBJ2-5
clone_size: once

cdr3_aa: CASSSGPGPGLAGDHNEQFF
v_call: TRBV7-8
j_call: TRBJ2-1
clone_size: NA

cdr3_aa: CASSSLANANTGELFF
v_call: TRBV5-4
j_call: TRBJ2-2
clone_size: NA

cdr3_aa: CASTFGQGDAGELFF
v_call: TRBV7-9
j_call: TRBJ2-2
clone_size: NA

cdr3_aa: CASSLQGSTDTQYF
v_call: TRBV5-1
j_call: TRBJ2-3
clone_size: NA

cdr3_aa: CASSDRVTSTDTQYF
v_call: TRBV6-5
j_call: TRBJ2-3
clone_size: NA

cdr3_aa: CATSRADSLGTSNEQFF
v_call: TRBV15
j_call: TRBJ2-1
clone_size: once

cdr3_aa: CASSARASSTDTQYF
v_call: TRBV9
j_call: TRBJ2-3
clone_size: once

cdr3_aa: CATRPGQAGSEQFF
v_call: TRBV10-3
j_call: TRBJ2-1
clone_size: NA

cdr3_aa: CATVGDTEAFF
v_call: TRBV19
j_call: TRBJ1-1
clone_size: NA

cdr3_aa: CASSLGGATEAFF
v_call: TRBV7-9
j_call: TRBJ1-1
clone_size: NA

cdr3_aa: CASSLWLAGGKETQYF
v_call: TRBV7-6
j_call: TRBJ2-5
clone_size: NA

cdr3_aa: CASSSKGTGGSWNTEAFF
v_call: TRBV7-3
j_call: TRBJ1-1
clone_size: few

cdr3_aa: CASSPNFSGNTIYF
v_call: TRBV18
j_call: TRBJ1-3
clone_size: NA

cdr3_aa: CASSPQSYEQYF
v_call: TRBV28
j_call: TRBJ2-7
clone_size: NA

cdr3_aa: CASSLGGGQGEQYF
v_call: TRBV5-1
j_call: TRBJ2-7
clone_size: NA